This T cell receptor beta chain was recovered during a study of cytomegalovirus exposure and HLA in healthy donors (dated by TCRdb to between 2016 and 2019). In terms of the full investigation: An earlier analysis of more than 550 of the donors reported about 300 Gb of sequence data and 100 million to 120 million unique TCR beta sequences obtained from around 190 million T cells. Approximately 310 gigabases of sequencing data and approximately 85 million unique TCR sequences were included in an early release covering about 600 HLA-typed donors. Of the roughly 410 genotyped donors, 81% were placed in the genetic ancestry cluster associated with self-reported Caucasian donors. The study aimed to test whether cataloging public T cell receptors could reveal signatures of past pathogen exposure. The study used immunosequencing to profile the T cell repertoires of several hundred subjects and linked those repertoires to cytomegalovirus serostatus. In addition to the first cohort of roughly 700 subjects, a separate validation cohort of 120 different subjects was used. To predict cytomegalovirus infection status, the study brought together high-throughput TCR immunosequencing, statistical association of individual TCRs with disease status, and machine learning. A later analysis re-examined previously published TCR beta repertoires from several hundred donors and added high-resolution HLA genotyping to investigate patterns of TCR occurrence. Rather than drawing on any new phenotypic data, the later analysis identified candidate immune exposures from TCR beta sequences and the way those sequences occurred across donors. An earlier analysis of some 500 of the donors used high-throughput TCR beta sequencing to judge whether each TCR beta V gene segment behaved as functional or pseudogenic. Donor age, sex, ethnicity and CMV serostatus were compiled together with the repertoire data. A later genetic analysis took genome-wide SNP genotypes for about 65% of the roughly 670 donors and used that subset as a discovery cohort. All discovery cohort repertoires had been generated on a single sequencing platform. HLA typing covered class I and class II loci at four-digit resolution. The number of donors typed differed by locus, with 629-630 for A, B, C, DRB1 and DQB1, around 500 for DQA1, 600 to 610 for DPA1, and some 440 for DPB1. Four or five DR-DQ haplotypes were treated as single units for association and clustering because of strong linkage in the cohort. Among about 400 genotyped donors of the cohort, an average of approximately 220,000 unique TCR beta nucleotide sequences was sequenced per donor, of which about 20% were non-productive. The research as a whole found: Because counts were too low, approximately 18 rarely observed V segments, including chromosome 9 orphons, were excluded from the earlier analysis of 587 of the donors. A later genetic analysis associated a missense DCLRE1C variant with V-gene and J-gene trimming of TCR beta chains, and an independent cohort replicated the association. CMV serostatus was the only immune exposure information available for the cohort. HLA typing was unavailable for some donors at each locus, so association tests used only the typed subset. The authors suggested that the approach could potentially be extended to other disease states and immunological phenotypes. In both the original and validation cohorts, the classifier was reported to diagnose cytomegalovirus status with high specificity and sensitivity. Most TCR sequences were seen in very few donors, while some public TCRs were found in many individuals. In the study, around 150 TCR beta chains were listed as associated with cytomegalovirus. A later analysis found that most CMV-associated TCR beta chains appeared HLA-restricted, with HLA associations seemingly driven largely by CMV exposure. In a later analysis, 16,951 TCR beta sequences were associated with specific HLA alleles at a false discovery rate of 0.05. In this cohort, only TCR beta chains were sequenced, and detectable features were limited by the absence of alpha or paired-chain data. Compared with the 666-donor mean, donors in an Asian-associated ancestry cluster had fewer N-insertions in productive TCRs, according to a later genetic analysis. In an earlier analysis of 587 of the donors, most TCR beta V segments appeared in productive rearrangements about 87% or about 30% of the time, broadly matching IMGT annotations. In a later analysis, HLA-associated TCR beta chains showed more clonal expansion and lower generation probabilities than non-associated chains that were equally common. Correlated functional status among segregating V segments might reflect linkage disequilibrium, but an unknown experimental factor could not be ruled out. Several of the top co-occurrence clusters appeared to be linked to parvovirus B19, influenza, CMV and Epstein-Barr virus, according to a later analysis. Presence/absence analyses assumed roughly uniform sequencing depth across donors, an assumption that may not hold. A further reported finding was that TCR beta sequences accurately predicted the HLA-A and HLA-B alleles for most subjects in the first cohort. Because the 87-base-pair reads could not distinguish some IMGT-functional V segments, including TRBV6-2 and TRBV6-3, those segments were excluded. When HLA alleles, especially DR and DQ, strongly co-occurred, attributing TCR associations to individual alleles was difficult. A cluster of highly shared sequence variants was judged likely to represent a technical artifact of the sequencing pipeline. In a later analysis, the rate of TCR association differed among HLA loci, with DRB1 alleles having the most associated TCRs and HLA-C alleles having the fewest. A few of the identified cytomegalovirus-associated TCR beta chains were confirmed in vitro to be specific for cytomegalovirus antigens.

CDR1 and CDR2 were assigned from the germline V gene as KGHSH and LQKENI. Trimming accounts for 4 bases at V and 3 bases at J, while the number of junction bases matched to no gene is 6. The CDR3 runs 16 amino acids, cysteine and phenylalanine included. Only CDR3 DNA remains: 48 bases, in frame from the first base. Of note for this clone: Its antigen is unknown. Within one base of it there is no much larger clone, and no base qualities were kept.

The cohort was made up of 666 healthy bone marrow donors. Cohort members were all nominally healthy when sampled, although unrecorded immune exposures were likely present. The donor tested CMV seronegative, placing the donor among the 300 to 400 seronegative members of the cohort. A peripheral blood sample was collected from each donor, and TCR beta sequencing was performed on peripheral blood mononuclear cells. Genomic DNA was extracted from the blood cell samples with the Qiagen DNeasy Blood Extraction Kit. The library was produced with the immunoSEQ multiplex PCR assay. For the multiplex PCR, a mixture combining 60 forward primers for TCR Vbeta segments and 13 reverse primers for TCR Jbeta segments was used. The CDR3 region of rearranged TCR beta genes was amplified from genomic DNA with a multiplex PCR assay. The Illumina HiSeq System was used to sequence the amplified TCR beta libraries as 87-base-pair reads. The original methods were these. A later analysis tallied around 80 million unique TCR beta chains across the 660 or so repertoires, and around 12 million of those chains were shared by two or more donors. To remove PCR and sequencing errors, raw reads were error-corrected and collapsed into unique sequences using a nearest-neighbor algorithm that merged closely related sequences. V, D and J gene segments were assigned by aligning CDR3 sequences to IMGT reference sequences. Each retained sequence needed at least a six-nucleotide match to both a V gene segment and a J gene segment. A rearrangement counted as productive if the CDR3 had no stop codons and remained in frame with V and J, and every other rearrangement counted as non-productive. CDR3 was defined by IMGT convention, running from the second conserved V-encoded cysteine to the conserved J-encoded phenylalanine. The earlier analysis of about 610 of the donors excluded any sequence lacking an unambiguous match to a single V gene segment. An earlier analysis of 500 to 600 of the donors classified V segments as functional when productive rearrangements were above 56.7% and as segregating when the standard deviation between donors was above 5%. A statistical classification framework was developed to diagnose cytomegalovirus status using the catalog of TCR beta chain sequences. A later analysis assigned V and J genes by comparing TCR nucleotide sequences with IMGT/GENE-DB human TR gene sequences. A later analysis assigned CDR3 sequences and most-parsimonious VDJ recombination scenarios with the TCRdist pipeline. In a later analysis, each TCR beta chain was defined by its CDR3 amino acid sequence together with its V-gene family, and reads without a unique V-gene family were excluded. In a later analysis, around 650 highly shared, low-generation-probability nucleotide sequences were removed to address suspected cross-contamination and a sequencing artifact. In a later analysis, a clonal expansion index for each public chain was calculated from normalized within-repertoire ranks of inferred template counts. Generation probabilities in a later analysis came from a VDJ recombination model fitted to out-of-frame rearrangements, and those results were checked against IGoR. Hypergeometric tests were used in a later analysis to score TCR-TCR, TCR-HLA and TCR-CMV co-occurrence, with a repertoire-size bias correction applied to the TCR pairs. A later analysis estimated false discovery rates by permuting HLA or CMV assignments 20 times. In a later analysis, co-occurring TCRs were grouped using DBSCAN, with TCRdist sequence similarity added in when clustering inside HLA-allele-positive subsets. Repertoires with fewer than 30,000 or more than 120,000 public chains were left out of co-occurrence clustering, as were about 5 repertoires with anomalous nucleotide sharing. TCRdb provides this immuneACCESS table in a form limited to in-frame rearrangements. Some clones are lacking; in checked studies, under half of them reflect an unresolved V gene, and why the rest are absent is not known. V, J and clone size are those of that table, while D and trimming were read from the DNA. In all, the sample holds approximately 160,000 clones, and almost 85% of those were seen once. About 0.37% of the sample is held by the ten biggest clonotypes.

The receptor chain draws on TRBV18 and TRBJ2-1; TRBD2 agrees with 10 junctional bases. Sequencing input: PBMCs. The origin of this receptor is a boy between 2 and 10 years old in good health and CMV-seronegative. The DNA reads TGTGCCAGCTCACAGATTAGCGGGAGGATCTACAATGAGCAGTTCTTC. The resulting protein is CASSQISGRIYNEQFF.